The 21 T cell receptor beta chains below all came from one sample that was sequenced in a study of identical twins. A single record per CDR3 protein comes from TCRdb applying MiXCR to the 5' RACE reads. Of around 650,000 distinct CDR3 sequences in the sample, just over 7% were seen once. These data were also filed under a second study, of yellow fever vaccine responses in identical twins.

Sequencing used PBMCs. Receptors originate from a woman aged 18-30 years in good health.

This clonotype was detected once. A much larger clone is a single base away; this may be a read error. The chain is built from TRBV3-1 and TRBJ2-7; 9 positions match TRBD2. Germline lookup yields CDR1 LGHDT and CDR2 YNNKEL (reference sequence). The CDR3 length is 15 residues. This CDR3 reads CANSHTGTSWAEQYF. The CDR3 DNA is TGTGCCAACAGCCATACCGGGACTAGCTGGGCCGAGCAGTACTTC.

This clonotype has ten or more counts. The chain uses TRBV29-1 and TRBJ2-1; D is unresolved. V was shortened by 4 bases and J by 7 bases, with 5 bases between the two germline ends. Germline assignment: CDR1 SQVTM and CDR2 ANQGSEA. This CDR3 spans 10 amino acids. This CDR3 reads CSVARNEQFF. In nucleotides, the CDR3 is TGCAGCGTTGCCCGGAATGAGCAGTTCTTC.

This clonotype was counted at least ten times. The J gene is TRBJ2-1, the V gene TRBV3-1; D not certain. The germline V gene encodes CDR1 LGHDT and CDR2 YNNKEL (reference sequence). V gave up 0 bases and J gave up 6 bases, with 12 bases separating them. This CDR3 contains 15 residues. Here the CDR3 DNA reads TGTGCCAGCAGCCAAGATCGGGTTAGATTCAATGAGCAGTTCTTC. Protein: CASSQDRVRFNEQFF.

There are a few counts of this clonotype. The V and J genes are TRBV28 and TRBJ1-5; D gene ambiguous. The V and J ends lost 3 bases and 4 bases respectively, with 13 bases between them. The CDR3 contains 15 residues. In germline, CDR1 is MDHEN, CDR2 SYDVKM. CDR3 region: CASSFSVRWNQPQHF. For the CDR3, the DNA is TGTGCCAGCAGTTTCTCGGTCAGGTGGAATCAGCCCCAGCATTTT.

The chain is built from TRBV24-1 and TRBJ2-7; TRBD2 agrees at 8 bases. The J segment lost 0 bases and the V segment lost 0 bases, leaving 3 bases of the junction unmatched. Germline V CDR1 and CDR2: KGHDR, SFDVKD. The length of the CDR3 is 16 residues. CDR3 loop: CATSDLGTSGSYEQYF. CDR3 sequence (DNA): TGTGCCACCAGTGATTTGGGAACTAGCGGCTCCTACGAGCAGTACTTC.

This clonotype was picked up a small number of times. One end of the junction varies from germline; a read error may be responsible. The gene calls are TRBV20-1 and TRBJ2-2; 11 bases match TRBD2. The CDR3 consists of 16 residues. Germline V gene sequence: CDR1 DFQATT, CDR2 SNEGSKA (reference sequence). CDR3 sequence: CCARDGLAGNTGELFF. As DNA, the CDR3 is TGCTGTGCTAGAGATGGACTAGCGGGGAACACCGGGGAGCTGTTTTTT.

This clonotype was detected a few times. This sequence joins TRBV5-1 and TRBJ2-3; no clear D. The CDR3 sequence is 14 residues long. Germline V lookup: CDR1 SGHRS, CDR2 YFSETQ. Trimming took 5 bases from V and 0 from J, leaving 10 bases between them. For the CDR3, the DNA is TGCGCCAGCAGTCCCTACTTAAGCACAGATACGCAGTATTTT. Amino acid sequence: CASSPYLSTDTQYF.

Concerning this clonotype itself: Since the CDR3 does not end with the conserved phenylalanine or tryptophan, this likely comes from a read error. The DNA is left out, because the CDR3 cannot be placed on it with certainty; the CDR3 is given as TCRdb lists it. The chain carries TRBV5-4 and TRBJ2-1. The germline V gene has CDR1 SGHNT and CDR2 YYREEE (reference sequence). The CDR3 has 8 residues if both end residues are counted. The CDR3 reads CASSLTEV.

This clonotype was counted ten times or more. The genes are TRBV28 and TRBJ1-2; 8 bases map to TRBD1. CDR1 and CDR2 (germline): MDHEN, SYDVKM. V shed 5 bases and J 8 bases; nucleotides not matched to a gene: 7. The CDR3 runs 13 residues. The CDR3, as DNA: TGTGCCAGCAGTACCGGGACAGGCGTCGGCTACACCTTC. Amino acid sequence: CASSTGTGVGYTF.

This clonotype was detected ten times or more. This CDR3 reads CASSLEPAPWTGVNTGELFF. The CDR3 DNA reads TGCGCCAGCAGCTTGGAACCCGCTCCCTGGACAGGGGTCAACACCGGGGAGCTGTTTTTT. The genes are TRBV5-1 and TRBJ2-2; 9 bases fit TRBD1. In germline, CDR1 is SGHRS, CDR2 YFSETQ. The V segment lost 0 bases and the J segment 2 bases; nucleotides outside the gene matches: 14. CDR3 length equals 20 residues. The entire variable domain, with the rest obtained from reference TRBV5-1 and TRBJ2-2, is as follows: KAGVTQTPRYLIKTRGQQVTLSCSPISGHRSVSWYQQTPGQGLQFLFEYFSETQRNKGNFPGRFSGRQFSNSRSEMNVSTLELGDSALYLCASSLEPAPWTGVNTGELFFGEGSRLTVL.

The CDR3 sequence is CSVESRDTDTQYF. As DNA, the CDR3 is TGCAGCGTTGAGTCAAGGGACACAGATACGCAGTATTTT. The V and J genes are TRBV29-1 and TRBJ2-3; D uncertain. Trimming shortened V by 3 bases and J by 2 bases, and 9 bases separated the two germline ends. The CDR3 sequence is 13 residues long. In germline, CDR1 is SQVTM, CDR2 ANQGSEA.

The V gene is TRBV12-5, the J gene TRBJ2-7; TRBD1 agrees at 9 bases. Germline CDR1 is LGHNT and CDR2 is FRNRAP. Trimming cost V 4 bases and J 1 base; bases outside gene matches: 14. The CDR3 length is 18 residues. The CDR3 loop reads CASGWRLGGTGTSYEQYF. For the CDR3, the DNA is TGTGCTAGTGGTTGGCGATTAGGCGGGACAGGGACATCCTACGAGCAGTACTTC.

Comment on this clonotype: The CDR3 carries no conserved terminal phenylalanine or tryptophan, so it likely arises from a read error. The CDR3 nucleotides read TGTGCCAGCAGTTTGGCCCCGGACAGTTCCTACGAGCAGTACTTG. Its translation is CASSLAPDSSYEQYL. This chain joins TRBV28 and TRBJ2-7; a possible D gene is TRBD1 (6 bases). CDR1 is MDHEN and CDR2 is SYDVKM in the germline V gene. The CDR3 contains 15 residues. The V end was cut by 3 bases, the J end by 1 base, with 13 bases between.

This rearrangement joins TRBV24-1 to TRBJ2-3; 11 bases line up with TRBD1. CDR1 is KGHDR, CDR2 SFDVKD, per germline. The trim removed 5 bases at V and 7 bases at J, leaving 7 bases unmatched. The CDR3 spans 15 residues. The CDR3 DNA sequence: TGTGCCACCAGTGCCGGACAGGGGGCGGGAAATACGCAGTATTTT. It yields the protein CATSAGQGAGNTQYF.

The V and J genes are TRBV12-3 or TRBV12-4 and TRBJ2-3; TRBD1 matches 9 bases. The CDR3 covers 16 residues. The V segment lost 6 bases and the J segment 10 bases; nucleotides outside the gene matches: 17. The CDR3 is CASSPLPGQGRGAQYF. CDR3 coding DNA: TGTGCCAGCAGCCCCCTGCCGGGACAGGGAAGGGGAGCGCAGTATTTT.

This chain links TRBV9 with TRBJ2-1; 7 bases are a match to TRBD2. The CDR3 loop spans 14 amino acids. With 4 bases clipped from V and 3 bases from J, the junction kept 4 bases outside the gene matches. Germline values: CDR1 SGDLS, CDR2 YYNGEE. CDR3 sequence (DNA): TGTGCCAGCAGCTCTCGGACTAGCTACAATGAGCAGTTCTTC. It translates to CASSSRTSYNEQFF.

This clonotype has ten or more counts. The chain employs TRBV20-1 and TRBJ2-7; 10 positions agree with TRBD2. CDR1 is DFQATT, CDR2 SNEGSKA, per germline (reference sequence). V trimming: 2 bases; J trimming: 0 bases; junction bases outside the gene matches: 7. CDR3 length equals 16 residues. CDR3 coding DNA: TGCAGTGCTAGAAAAACTAGCGGGGTCTCCTCCTACGAGCAGTACTTC. Translation: CSARKTSGVSSYEQYF.

The table lists this clonotype with a few counts. The genes are TRBV20-1 and TRBJ2-1; tentatively, D is TRBD2 (6 bases). V lost 0 bases to trimming and J lost 2 bases, with 20 bases between them. Germline values: CDR1 DFQATT, CDR2 SNEGSKA (reference sequence). This CDR3 spans 18 amino acids. The CDR3, as DNA: TGCAGTGCTAGAGAGCACACCCGGACTACCCTAACCTACAATGAGCAGTTCTTC. Its protein is CSAREHTRTTLTYNEQFF.

The chain is built from TRBV7-2 and TRBJ2-5, with 8 bases that match TRBD2. The CDR3 consists of 15 residues. The germline V gene has CDR1 SGHTA and CDR2 FQGNSA. V lost 1 base and J lost 5; bases outside the gene matches: 6. This CDR3 reads CASSLERGTGETQYF. The CDR3 DNA is TGTGCCAGCAGCTTAGAGCGGGGGACGGGGGAGACCCAGTACTTC.

This clonotype has just a few counts. The chain uses TRBV18 and TRBJ1-1; D uncertain. The length of the CDR3 is 14 residues. Per the germline V gene, CDR1 is KGHSH and CDR2 is LQKENI. V lost 3 bases and J 1 base, leaving 9 bases between the germline ends. This CDR3 reads CASSPDSGNTEAFF. The CDR3 DNA is TGTGCCAGCTCACCCGACTCGGGGAACACTGAAGCTTTCTTT.

V gene TRBV11-2 combines with J gene TRBJ2-5; D tentatively reads TRBD1 or TRBD2 (5 bases each). The CDR3 runs 14 residues. Trimming cost V 2 bases and J 5 bases, with 12 bases left between them. Germline V gene lookup returns CDR1 SGHAT and CDR2 FQNNGV. CDR3 bases: TGTGCCAGCAGCTTAAATGGGGGATCGGAGACCCAGTACTTC. This translates into CASSLNGGSETQYF.